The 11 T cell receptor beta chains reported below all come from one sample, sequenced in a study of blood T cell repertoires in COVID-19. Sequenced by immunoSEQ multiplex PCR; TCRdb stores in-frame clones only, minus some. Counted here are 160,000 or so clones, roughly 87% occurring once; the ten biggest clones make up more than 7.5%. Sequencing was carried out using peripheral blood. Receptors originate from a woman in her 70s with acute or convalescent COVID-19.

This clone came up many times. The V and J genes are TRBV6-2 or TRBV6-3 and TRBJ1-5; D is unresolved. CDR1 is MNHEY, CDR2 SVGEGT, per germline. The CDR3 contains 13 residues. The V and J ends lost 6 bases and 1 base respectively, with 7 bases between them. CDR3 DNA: TGTGCCAGCAGCGTGAGAAGCAATCAGCCCCAGCATTTT. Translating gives CASSVRSNQPQHF.

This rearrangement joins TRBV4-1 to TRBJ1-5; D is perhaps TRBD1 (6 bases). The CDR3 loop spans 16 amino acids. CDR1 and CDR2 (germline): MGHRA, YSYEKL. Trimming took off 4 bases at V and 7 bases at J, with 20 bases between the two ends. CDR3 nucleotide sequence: TGCGCCAGCAGCCCTTATTCCGGGACACCTAGACAGCCCCAGCATTTT. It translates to CASSPYSGTPRQPQHF.

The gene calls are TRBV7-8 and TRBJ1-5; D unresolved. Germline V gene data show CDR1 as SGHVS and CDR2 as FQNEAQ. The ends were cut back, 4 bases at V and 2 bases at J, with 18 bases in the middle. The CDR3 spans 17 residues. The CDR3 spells CASSSRADPEGNQPQHF. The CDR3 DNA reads TGTGCCAGCAGCTCGAGGGCGGACCCGGAGGGCAATCAGCCCCAGCATTTT. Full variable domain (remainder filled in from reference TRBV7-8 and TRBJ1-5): GAGVSQSPRYKVAKRGQDVALRCDPISGHVSLFWYQQALGQGPEFLTYFQNEAQLDKSGLPSDRFFAERPEGSVSTLKIQRTQQEDSAVYLCASSSRADPEGNQPQHFGDGTRLSIL.

The CDR3 loop is CASTLGEAGAGELFF. DNA of the CDR3: TGTGCCAGCACCTTAGGGGAGGCTGGGGCCGGGGAGCTGTTTTTT. The chain couples TRBV28 to TRBJ2-2; possibly TRBD2 for D (6 bases). Trimming left V 7 bases short and J 6 bases short, with 18 bases between. Germline V gene data show CDR1 as MDHEN and CDR2 as SYDVKM. This CDR3 spans 15 amino acids. Full variable domain (remainder filled in from reference TRBV28 and TRBJ2-2): DVKVTQSSRYLVKRTGEKVFLECVQDMDHENMFWYRQDPGLGLRLIYFSYDVKMKEKGDIPEGYSVSREKKERFSLILESASTNQTSMYLCASTLGEAGAGELFFGEGSRLTVL.

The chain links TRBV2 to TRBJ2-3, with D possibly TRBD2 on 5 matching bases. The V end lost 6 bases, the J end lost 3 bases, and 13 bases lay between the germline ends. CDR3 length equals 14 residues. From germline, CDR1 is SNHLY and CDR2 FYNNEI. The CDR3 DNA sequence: TGTGCCAGCAGCTCACGGGGAAAGACAGATACGCAGTATTTT. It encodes CASSSRGKTDTQYF.

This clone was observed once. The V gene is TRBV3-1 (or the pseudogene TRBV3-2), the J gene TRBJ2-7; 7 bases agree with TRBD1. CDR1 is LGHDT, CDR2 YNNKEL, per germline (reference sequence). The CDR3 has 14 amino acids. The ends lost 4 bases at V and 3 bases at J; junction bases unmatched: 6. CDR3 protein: CASSRGQTNYEQYF. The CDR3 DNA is TGTGCCAGCAGCCGGGGACAGACCAACTACGAGCAGTACTTC.

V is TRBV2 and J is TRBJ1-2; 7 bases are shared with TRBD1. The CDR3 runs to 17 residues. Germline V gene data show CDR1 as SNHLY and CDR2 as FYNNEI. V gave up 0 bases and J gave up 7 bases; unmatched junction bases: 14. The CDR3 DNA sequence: TGTGCCAGCAGTGAAGCCGGGGACAGCAAGATAATAGGTGGCTACACCTTC. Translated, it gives CASSEAGDSKIIGGYTF. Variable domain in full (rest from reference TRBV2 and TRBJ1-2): EPEVTQTPSHQVTQMGQEVILRCVPISNHLYFYWYRQILGQKVEFLVSFYNNEISEKSEIFDDQFSVERPDGSNFTLKIRSTKLEDSAMYFCASSEAGDSKIIGGYTFGSGTRLTVV.

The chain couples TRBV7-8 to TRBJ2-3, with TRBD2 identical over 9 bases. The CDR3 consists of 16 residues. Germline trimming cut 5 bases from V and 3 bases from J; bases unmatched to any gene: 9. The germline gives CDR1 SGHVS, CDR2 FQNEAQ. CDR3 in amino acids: CASSHTGGGGTDTQYF. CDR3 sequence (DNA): TGTGCCAGCAGCCACACTGGCGGGGGGGGTACAGATACGCAGTATTTT.

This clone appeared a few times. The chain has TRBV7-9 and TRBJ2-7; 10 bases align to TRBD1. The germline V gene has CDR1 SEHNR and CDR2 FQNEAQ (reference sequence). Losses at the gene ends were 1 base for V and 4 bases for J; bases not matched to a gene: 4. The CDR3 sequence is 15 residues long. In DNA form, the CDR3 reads TGTGCCAGCAGCTTAGAGGGGACAGGGGCATACGAGCAGTACTTC. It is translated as CASSLEGTGAYEQYF.

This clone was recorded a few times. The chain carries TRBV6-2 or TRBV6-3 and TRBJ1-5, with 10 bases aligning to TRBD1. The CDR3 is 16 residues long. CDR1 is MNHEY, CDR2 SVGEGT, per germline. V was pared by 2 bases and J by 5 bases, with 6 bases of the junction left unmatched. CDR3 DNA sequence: TGTGCCAGCAGTTACGGAGGGACAGGGGCATATCAGCCCCAGCATTTT. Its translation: CASSYGGTGAYQPQHF.

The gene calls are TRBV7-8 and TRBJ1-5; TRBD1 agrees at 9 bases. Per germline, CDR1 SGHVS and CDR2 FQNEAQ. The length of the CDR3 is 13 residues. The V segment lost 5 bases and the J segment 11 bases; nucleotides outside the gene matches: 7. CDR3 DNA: TGTGCCAGCAGCCTAGGACAGGGGCATACCCAGCATTTT. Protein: CASSLGQGHTQHF. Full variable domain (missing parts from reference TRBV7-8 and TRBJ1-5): GAGVSQSPRYKVAKRGQDVALRCDPISGHVSLFWYQQALGQGPEFLTYFQNEAQLDKSGLPSDRFFAERPEGSVSTLKIQRTQQEDSAVYLCASSLGQGHTQHFGDGTRLSIL.